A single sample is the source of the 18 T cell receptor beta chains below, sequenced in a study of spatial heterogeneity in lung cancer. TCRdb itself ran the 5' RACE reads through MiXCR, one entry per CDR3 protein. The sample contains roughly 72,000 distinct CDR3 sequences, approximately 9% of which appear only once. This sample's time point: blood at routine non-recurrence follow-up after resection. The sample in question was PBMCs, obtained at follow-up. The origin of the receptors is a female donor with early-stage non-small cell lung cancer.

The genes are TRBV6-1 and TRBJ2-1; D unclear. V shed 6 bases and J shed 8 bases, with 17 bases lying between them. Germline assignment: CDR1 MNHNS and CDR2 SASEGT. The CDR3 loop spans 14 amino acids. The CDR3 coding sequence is TGTGCCAGCAGCCCTGGGCCTTCCTCGGATGAGCAGTTCTTC. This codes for CASSPGPSSDEQFF.

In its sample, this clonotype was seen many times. The CDR3 region has the DNA TGTGCCAGCAGTTTAGCGGGAGTCAATGAGCAGTTCTTC. Amino acids: CASSLAGVNEQFF. This chain joins TRBV12-3 or TRBV12-4 and TRBJ2-1; possible D gene TRBD2, 5 bases. Between the trimmed V and J ends, which lost 0 bases and 6 bases, there was a span of 6 bases. The CDR3 extends over 13 amino acids.

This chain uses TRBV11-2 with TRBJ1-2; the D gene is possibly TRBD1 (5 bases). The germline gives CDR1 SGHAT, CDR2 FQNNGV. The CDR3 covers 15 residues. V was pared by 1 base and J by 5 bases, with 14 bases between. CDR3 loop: CASSLGNSGGYGYTF. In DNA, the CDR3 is TGTGCCAGCAGCTTAGGAAACTCTGGGGGTTATGGCTACACCTTC.

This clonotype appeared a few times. CDR3 amino acids: CSARDQGLASTDTQYF. The CDR3 nucleotides read TGCAGTGCTAGAGACCAAGGACTAGCTAGCACAGATACGCAGTATTTT. V gene TRBV20-1 combines with J gene TRBJ2-3, with 8 bases fitting TRBD2. The CDR3 loop spans 16 amino acids. Unmatched junction bases numbered 5, after V lost 0 bases and J lost 0 bases. Germline-derived CDR1 and CDR2 are DFQATT and SNEGSKA (reference sequence).

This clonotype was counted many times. In nucleotides, the CDR3 is TGTGCCAGCAGCCCCGGGAGCCTTGAGTTTAATGAGCAGTTCTTC. Protein product: CASSPGSLEFNEQFF. The chain recombines TRBV7-9 with TRBJ2-1; D may be TRBD2 (6 bases). The CDR3 covers 15 residues. Germline assignment: CDR1 SEHNR and CDR2 FQNEAQ (reference sequence). V lost 5 bases to trimming and J lost 7 bases, with 18 bases between them.

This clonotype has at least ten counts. This CDR3 is CASSQVDNEKLFF. DNA for the CDR3: TGTGCCAGCAGCCAAGTCGATAATGAAAAACTGTTTTTT. The rearrangement joins TRBV3-1 to TRBJ1-4; D gene ambiguous. CDR1 is LGHDT and CDR2 is YNNKEL in the germline V gene (reference sequence). The CDR3 is 13 residues long. Trimming shortened V by 1 base and J by 4 bases, and 4 bases separated the two germline ends.

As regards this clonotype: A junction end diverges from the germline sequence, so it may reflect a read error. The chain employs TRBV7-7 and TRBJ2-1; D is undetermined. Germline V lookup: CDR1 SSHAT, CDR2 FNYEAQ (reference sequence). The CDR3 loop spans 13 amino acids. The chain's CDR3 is CASSLGHLNEQFF. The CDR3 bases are TGTGCTAGCAGCTTAGGCCATCTAAATGAGCAGTTCTTC.

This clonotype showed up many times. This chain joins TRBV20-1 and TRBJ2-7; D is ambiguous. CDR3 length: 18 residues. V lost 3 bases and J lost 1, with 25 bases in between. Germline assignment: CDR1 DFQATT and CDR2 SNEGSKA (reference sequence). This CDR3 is CSASHSSLRVLRSYEQYF. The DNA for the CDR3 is TGCAGTGCTAGCCATAGCAGCCTCCGTGTGTTACGGTCCTACGAGCAGTACTTC.

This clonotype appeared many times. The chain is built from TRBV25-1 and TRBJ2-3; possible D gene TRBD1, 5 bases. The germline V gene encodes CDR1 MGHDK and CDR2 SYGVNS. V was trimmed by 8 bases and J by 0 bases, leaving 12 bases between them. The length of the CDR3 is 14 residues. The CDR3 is CASGDSFSTDTQYF. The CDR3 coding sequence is TGTGCCAGCGGAGACAGCTTCAGCACAGATACGCAGTATTTT. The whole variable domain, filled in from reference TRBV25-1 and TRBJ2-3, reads EADIYQTPRYLVIGTGKKITLECSQTMGHDKMYWYQQDPGMELHLIHYSYGVNSTEKGDLSSESTVSRIRTEHFPLTLESARPSHTSQYLCASGDSFSTDTQYFGPGTRLTVL.

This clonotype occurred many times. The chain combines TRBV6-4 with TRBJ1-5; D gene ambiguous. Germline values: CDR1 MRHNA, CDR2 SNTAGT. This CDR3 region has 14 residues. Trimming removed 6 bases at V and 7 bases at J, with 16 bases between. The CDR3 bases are TGTGCCAGCAGAAAGACTTCCTCTGGGCAGCCCCAGCATTTT. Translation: CASRKTSSGQPQHF.

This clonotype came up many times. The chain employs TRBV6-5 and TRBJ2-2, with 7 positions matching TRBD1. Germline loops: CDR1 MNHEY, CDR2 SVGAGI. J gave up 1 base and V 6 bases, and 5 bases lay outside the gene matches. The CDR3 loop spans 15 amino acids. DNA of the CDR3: TGTGCCAGCAGCCGACAGGGATGGAACACCGGGGAGCTGTTTTTT. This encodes CASSRQGWNTGELFF.

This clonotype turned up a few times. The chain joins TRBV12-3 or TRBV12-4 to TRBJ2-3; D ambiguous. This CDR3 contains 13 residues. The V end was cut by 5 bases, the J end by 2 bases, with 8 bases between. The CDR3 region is CASSPFHTDTQYF. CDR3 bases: TGTGCCAGCAGTCCGTTCCACACAGATACGCAGTATTTT.

CDR3 sequence: CASSLDGLRLAKNIQYF. Here the CDR3 DNA reads TGTGCCAGCAGCTTAGACGGACTCAGATTAGCCAAAAACATTCAGTACTTC. The V call is TRBV7-2, the J call TRBJ2-4; D might be TRBD2 (5 bases). This CDR3 has 17 residues. V was trimmed by 1 base and J by 0 bases, leaving 13 bases between them. CDR1 and CDR2 (germline): SGHTA, FQGNSA.

CDR3 region: CASSIAGDRTNEKLFF. In DNA, the CDR3 is TGTGCCAGTAGTATCGCGGGAGACAGAACTAATGAAAAACTGTTTTTT. The chain employs TRBV19 and TRBJ1-4; TRBD1 might be the D (5 bases). CDR1 and CDR2 (germline): LNHDA, SQIVND (reference sequence). This CDR3 comprises 16 residues. Deletions cut 3 bases from V and 1 base from J, with 12 bases between.

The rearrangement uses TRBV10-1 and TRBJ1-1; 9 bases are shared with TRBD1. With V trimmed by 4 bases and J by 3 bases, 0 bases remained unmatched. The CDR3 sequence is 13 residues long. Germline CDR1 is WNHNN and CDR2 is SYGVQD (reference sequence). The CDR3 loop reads CASSGDRDTEAFF. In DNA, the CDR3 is TGCGCCAGCAGTGGGGACAGGGACACTGAAGCTTTCTTT.

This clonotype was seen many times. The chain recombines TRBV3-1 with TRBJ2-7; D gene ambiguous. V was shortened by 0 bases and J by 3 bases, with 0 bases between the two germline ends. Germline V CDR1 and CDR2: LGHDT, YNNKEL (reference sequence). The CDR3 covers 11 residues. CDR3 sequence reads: CASSQDYEQYF. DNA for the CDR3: TGTGCCAGCAGCCAAGACTACGAGCAGTACTTC.

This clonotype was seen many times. CDR3 nucleotide sequence: TGTGCCAGCAGCTTAGCGCAGGGTGAAGCTTTCTTT. Translated, it gives CASSLAQGEAFF. V is TRBV7-9 and J is TRBJ1-1; possibly TRBD1 for D (5 bases). Per germline, CDR1 SEHNR and CDR2 FQNEAQ (reference sequence). The V end lost 0 bases, the J end lost 7 bases, and 6 bases lay between the germline ends. The CDR3 sequence is 12 residues long.

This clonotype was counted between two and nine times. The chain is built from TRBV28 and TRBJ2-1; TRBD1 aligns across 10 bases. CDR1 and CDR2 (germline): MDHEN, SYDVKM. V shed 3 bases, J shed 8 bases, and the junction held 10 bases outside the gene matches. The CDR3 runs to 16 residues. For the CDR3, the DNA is TGTGCCAGCAGTTTTTCCCGGACAGGGGGTTTCGATGAGCAGTTCTTC. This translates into CASSFSRTGGFDEQFF.